This T cell receptor (beta chain) comes out of a study of OX40 agonist ivuxolimab in advanced cancers. For the study at large: Every patient in dose escalation had hepatocellular carcinoma, melanoma, renal cell or head and neck cancer. Notes on the study in general: CD4+ and CD8+ blood T cells expanded clonally by week 6 at 0.1 to 3.0 mg/kg.

The repertoire was sequenced with immunoSEQ multiplex PCR; TCRdb's copy has only in-frame clones and lacks some. The table has tens of thousands of clones, 80% to 90% seen once. Note on this clone: The antigen is unknown.

Material: CD4+ or CD8+ T cells sorted from blood, obtained in a trial of the OX40 agonist ivuxolimab. The sequence was collected from an adult with an advanced solid tumor such as melanoma, head and neck, liver or kidney cancer.

The CDR3 DNA reads TGTGCCAGCATAGAGGGGCTGGCAGATACGCAGTATTTT. Amino acid sequence: CASIEGLADTQYF. V and J are TRBV6-1 and TRBJ2-3; D is tentatively TRBD1 or TRBD2 (5 bases each). Trimming removed 7 bases at V and 4 bases at J, with 12 bases between. Germline CDR1 reads MNHNS; CDR2 reads SASEGT. The CDR3 extends over 13 amino acids.